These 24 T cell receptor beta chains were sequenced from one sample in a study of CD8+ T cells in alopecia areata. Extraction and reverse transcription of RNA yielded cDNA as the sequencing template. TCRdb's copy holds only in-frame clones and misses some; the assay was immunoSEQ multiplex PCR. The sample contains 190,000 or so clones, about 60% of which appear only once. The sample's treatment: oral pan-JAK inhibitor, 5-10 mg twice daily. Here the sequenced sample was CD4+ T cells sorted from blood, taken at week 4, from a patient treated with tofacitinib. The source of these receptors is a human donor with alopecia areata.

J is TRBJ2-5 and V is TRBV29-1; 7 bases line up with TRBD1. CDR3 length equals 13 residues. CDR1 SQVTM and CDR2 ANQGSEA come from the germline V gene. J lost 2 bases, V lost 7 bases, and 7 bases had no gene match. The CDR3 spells CSAPKQGQETQYF. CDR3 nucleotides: TGCAGCGCCCCAAAACAGGGGCAAGAGACCCAGTACTTC.

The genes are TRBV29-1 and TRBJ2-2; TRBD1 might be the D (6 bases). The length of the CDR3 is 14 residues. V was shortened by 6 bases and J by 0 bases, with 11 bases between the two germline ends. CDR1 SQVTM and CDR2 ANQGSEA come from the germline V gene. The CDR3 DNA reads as TGCAGCGTGGGAAGACAGGCGAACACCGGGGAGCTGTTTTTT. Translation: CSVGRQANTGELFF.

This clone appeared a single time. CDR3 DNA sequence: TGTGCCTGGAAGACTAGCGGCCAACTCACCGGGGAGCTGTTTTTT. Translation: CAWKTSGQLTGELFF. This chain joins TRBV30 and TRBJ2-2, with 9 bases matching TRBD2. The CDR3 loop spans 15 amino acids. Germline-derived CDR1 and CDR2 are GTSNPN and SVGIG (reference sequence). V shed 4 bases and J 4 bases; nucleotides not matched to a gene: 7.

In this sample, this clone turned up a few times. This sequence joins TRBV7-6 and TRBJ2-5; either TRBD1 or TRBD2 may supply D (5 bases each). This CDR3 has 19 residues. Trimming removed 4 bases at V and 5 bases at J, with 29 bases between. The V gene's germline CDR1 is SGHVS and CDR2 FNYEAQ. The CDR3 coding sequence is TGTGCCAGCAGCTCCCCAGAGGCAGGTCTAAGGGACCCGTGGGAGACCCAGTACTTC. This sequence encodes CASSSPEAGLRDPWETQYF. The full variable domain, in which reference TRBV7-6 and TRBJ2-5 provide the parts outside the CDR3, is GAGVSQSPRYKVTKRGQDVALRCDPISGHVSLYWYRQALGQGPEFLTYFNYEAQQDKSGLPNDRFSAERPEGSISTLTIQRTEQRDSAMYRCASSSPEAGLRDPWETQYFGPGTRLLVL.

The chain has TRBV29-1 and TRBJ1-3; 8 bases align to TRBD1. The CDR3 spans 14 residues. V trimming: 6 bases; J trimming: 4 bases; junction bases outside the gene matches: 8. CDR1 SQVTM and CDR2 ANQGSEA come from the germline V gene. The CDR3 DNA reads TGCAGCGTGCACCGGGACAGGAGAGGAAACACCATATATTTT. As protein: CSVHRDRRGNTIYF.

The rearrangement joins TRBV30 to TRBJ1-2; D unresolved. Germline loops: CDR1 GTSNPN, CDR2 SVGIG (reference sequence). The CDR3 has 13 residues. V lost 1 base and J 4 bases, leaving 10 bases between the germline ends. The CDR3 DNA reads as TGTGCCTGGAGTGATATGAAATTCTATGGCTACACCTTC. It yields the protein CAWSDMKFYGYTF. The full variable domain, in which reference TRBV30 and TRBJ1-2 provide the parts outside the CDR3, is SQTIHQWPATLVQPVGSPLSLECTVEGTSNPNLYWYRQAAGRGLQLLFYSVGIGQISSEVPQNLSASRPQDRQFILSSKKLLLSDSGFYLCAWSDMKFYGYTFGSGTRLTVV.

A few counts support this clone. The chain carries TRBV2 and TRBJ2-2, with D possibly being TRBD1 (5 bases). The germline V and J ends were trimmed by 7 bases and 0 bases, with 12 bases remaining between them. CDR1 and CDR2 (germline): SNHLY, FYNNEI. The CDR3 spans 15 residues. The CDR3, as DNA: TGTGCCAGCAAATCCGACAGAGCGAACACCGGGGAGCTGTTTTTT. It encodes CASKSDRANTGELFF.

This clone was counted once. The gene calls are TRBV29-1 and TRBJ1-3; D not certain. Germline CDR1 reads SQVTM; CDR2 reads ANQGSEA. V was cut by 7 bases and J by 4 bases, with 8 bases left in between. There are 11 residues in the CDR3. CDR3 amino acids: CSALQGNTIYF. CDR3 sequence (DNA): TGCAGCGCACTGCAGGGAAACACCATATATTTT.

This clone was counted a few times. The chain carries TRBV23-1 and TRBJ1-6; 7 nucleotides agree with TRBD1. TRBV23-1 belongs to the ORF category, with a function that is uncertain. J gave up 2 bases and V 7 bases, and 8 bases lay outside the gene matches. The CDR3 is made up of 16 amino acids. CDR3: CASNYPGTAYNSPLHF. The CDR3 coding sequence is TGCGCCAGCAATTACCCCGGGACAGCCTATAATTCACCCCTCCACTTT.

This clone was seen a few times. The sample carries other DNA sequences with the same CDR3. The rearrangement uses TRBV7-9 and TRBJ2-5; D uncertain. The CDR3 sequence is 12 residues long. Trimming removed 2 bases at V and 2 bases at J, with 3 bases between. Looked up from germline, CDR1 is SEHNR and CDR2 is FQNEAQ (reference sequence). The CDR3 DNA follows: TGTGCCAGCAGCTTAATACAAGAGACCCAGTACTTC. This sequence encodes CASSLIQETQYF.

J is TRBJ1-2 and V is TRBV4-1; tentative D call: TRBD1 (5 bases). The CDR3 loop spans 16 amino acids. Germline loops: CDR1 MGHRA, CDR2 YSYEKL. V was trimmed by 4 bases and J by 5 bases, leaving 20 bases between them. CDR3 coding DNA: TGCGCCAGCAGCCCCCTAGGTCGGGGGAAAGGGTATGGCTACACCTTC. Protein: CASSPLGRGKGYGYTF.

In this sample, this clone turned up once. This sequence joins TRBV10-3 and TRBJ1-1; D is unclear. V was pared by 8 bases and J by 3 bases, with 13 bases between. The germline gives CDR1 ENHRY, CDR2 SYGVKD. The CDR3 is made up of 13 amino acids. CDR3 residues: CAIRGGGDTEAFF. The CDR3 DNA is TGTGCCATCCGAGGAGGTGGGGACACTGAAGCTTTCTTT.

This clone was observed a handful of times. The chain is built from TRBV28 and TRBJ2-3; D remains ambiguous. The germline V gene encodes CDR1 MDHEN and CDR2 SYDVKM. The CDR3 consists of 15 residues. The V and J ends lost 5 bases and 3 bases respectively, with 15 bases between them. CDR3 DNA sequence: TGTGCCAGCAGTGTGATTGGGGATACAACAGATACGCAGTATTTT. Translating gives CASSVIGDTTDTQYF.

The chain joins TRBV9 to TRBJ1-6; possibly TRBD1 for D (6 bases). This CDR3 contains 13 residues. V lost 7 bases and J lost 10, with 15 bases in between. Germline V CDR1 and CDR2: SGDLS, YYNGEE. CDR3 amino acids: CASRRQEGSPLHF. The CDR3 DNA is TGTGCCAGCCGGCGACAGGAGGGGTCACCCCTCCACTTT.

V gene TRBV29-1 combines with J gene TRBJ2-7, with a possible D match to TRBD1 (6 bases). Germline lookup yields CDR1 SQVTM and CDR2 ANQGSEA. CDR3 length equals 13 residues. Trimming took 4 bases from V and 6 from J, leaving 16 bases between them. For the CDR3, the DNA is TGCAGCGTTGGATTCGTACAGGGCTCCGAGCAGTACTTC. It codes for CSVGFVQGSEQYF.

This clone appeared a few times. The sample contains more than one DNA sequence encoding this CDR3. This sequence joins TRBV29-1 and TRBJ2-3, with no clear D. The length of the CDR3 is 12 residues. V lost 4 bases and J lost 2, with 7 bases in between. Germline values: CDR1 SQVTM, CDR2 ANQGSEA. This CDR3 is CSVAGNTDTQYF. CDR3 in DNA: TGCAGCGTTGCCGGAAACACAGATACGCAGTATTTT.

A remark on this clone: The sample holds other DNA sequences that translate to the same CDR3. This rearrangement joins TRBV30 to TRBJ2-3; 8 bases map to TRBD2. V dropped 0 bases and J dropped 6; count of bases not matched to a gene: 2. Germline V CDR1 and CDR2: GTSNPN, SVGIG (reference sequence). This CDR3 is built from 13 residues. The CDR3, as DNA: TGTGCCTGGAGTGTACCGGGGGGGGATACGCAGTATTTT. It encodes CAWSVPGGDTQYF.

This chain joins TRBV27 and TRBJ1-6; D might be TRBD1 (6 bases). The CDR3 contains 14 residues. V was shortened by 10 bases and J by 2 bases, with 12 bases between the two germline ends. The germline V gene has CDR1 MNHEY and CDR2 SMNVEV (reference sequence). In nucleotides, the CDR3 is TGTGCCACCCGGACAGACCCCTATAATTCACCCCTCCACTTT. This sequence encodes CATRTDPYNSPLHF.

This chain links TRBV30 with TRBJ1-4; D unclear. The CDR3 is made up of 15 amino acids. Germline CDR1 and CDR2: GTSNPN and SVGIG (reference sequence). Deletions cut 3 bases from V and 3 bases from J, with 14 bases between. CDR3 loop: CAWRPRRRANEKLFF. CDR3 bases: TGTGCCTGGAGACCCCGGCGGCGGGCTAATGAAAAACTGTTTTTT.

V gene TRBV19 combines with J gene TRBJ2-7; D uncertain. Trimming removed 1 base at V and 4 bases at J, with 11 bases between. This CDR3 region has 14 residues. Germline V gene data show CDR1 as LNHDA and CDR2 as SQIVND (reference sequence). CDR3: CASSIVGASYEQYF. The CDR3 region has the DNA TGTGCCAGTAGTATAGTGGGCGCAAGTTACGAGCAGTACTTC.

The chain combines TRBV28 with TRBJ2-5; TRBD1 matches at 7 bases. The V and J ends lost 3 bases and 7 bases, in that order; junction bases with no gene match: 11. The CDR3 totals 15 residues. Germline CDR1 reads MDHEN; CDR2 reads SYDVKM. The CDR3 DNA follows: TGTGCCAGCAGTTTCTCCCCCCGACAGGGAGTGACCCAGTACTTC. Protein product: CASSFSPRQGVTQYF.

The CDR3 DNA reads TGCAGCGCTCCGTTGGGGGGGGACACTGAAGCTTTCTTT. It specifies CSAPLGGDTEAFF. The V and J genes are TRBV29-1 and TRBJ1-1, with a weak D call TRBD1 (5 bases). The CDR3 extends over 13 amino acids. V was clipped by 7 bases and J by 3 bases, with 15 bases between them. Germline CDR1 and CDR2: SQVTM and ANQGSEA.

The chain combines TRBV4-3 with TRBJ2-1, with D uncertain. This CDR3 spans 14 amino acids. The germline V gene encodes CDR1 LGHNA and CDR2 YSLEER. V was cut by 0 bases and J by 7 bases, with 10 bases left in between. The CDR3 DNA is TGCGCCAGCAGCCAAGAGAGAAGCGTAAATGAGCAGTTCTTC. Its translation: CASSQERSVNEQFF.

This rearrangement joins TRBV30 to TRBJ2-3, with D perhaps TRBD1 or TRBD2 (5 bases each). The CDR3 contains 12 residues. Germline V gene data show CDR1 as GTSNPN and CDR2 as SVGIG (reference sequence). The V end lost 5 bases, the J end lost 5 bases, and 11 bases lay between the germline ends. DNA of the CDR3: TGTGCCTGGGGGGACGCTGGAGATACGCAGTATTTT. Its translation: CAWGDAGDTQYF.